The source of this TCR beta chain is a study of T cell responses to AZD1222 COVID-19 vaccine. General observations from the study: Two AZD1222 administrations were followed by greater Spike-specific TCR breadth and depth. A mostly white British donor set with more females was recruited, and clonal diversity was possibly underestimated. Just a handful of AZD1222 recipients tested seropositive at baseline.

The CDR3 runs to 12 residues. Trimming stripped 2 bases from V and 6 bases from J, with 10 bases between. Germline lookup yields CDR1 GTSNPN and CDR2 SVGIG (reference sequence). As to this clone: Its antigen is unknown.

Libraries were prepared by immunoSEQ multiplex PCR; TCRdb keeps only in-frame clonotypes and omits some of them. The sample holds around 150,000 clones, around 94% seen once. The rearrangement uses TRBV30 and TRBJ1-1, with a tentative D call TRBD1 (5 bases). The source is an adult in good health. The sequencing here drew on peripheral blood, taken on day 0 of AZD1222 vaccination. CDR3 bases: TGTGCCTGGAGTAAGGGGTTCTCTGAAGCTTTCTTT. This translates into CAWSKGFSEAFF.